The 32 T cell receptor beta chains listed next were all sequenced from one sample in a study of blood T cell repertoires in COVID-19. TCRdb keeps only in-frame clones here, not all; method: immunoSEQ multiplex PCR. The table lists approximately 270,000 clones, 80% to 90% of them singletons, with over 3.5% in the top ten. Sequences were obtained from PBMCs or T cells enriched from blood (not recorded which). The source of these receptors is a woman aged 30 to 39 with acute COVID-19.

This rearrangement joins TRBV27 to TRBJ2-7; 7 nucleotides agree with TRBD2. This CDR3 contains 14 residues. V dropped 6 bases and J dropped 4; count of bases not matched to a gene: 9. CDR1 and CDR2 from the germline V gene are MNHEY and SMNVEV (reference sequence). This chain's CDR3 is CASSPPHGRYEQYF. In nucleotides, the CDR3 is TGTGCCAGCAGCCCACCCCACGGGAGGTACGAGCAGTACTTC.

The chain uses TRBV4-2 and TRBJ1-2, with a tentative D call TRBD1 (5 bases). Deletions cut 1 base from V and 3 bases from J, with 9 bases between. Germline-derived CDR1 and CDR2 are LGHNA and YNFKEQ. The CDR3 contains 14 residues. The CDR3 nucleotides read TGTGCCAGCAGCCAAGCTCAAGGGGACTATGGCTACACCTTC. Translated, it gives CASSQAQGDYGYTF.

The rearrangement uses TRBV9 and TRBJ2-1; D perhaps matches TRBD2 (5 bases). Looked up from germline, CDR1 is SGDLS and CDR2 is YYNGEE. This CDR3 is 13 amino acids long. V lost 0 bases and J 9 bases, leaving 10 bases between the germline ends. CDR3 DNA sequence: TGTGCCAGCAGCGTAGCACTAGATAGTGAGCAGTTCTTC. It codes for CASSVALDSEQFF.

The chain combines TRBV19 with TRBJ1-6, with 8 bases fitting TRBD1. V lost 5 bases and J lost 7; bases outside the gene matches: 7. This CDR3 is built from 15 residues. Looked up from germline, CDR1 is LNHDA and CDR2 is SQIVND (reference sequence). The chain's CDR3 is CASSSWTGRNSPLHF. The DNA of the CDR3 is TGTGCCAGTAGTTCCTGGACAGGGAGGAATTCACCCCTCCACTTT.

This clone has just one count. The rearrangement links TRBV28 to TRBJ2-3; D unclear. CDR1 MDHEN and CDR2 SYDVKM come from the germline V gene. The CDR3 contains 13 residues. CDR3 in amino acids: CATHAGSTDTQYF. DNA for the CDR3: TGTGCTACCCACGCCGGTAGCACAGATACGCAGTATTTT.

The chain recombines TRBV29-1 with TRBJ2-3; 7 bases match TRBD1. V was clipped by 1 base and J by 3 bases; unmatched bases: 10. The germline gives CDR1 SQVTM, CDR2 ANQGSEA. This CDR3 spans 16 amino acids. This CDR3 reads CSVEAPDRFGTDTQYF. CDR3 bases: TGCAGCGTTGAAGCACCGGACAGGTTCGGGACAGATACGCAGTATTTT.

The chain recombines TRBV19 with TRBJ2-2, with no clear D. CDR1 is LNHDA, CDR2 SQIVND, per germline (reference sequence). This CDR3 contains 15 residues. V lost 1 base and J 4 bases, leaving 10 bases between the germline ends. The DNA of the CDR3 is TGTGCCAGTAGTATAGCCGGCGGAACCACCGGGGAGCTGTTTTTT. Its translation: CASSIAGGTTGELFF.

The chain couples TRBV27 to TRBJ1-1, with D tentatively TRBD1 (6 bases). The V end was cut by 10 bases, the J end by 5 bases, with 11 bases between. In germline, CDR1 is MNHEY, CDR2 SMNVEV (reference sequence). The CDR3 loop spans 11 amino acids. CDR3 loop: CAKTGITEAFF. The CDR3 coding sequence is TGTGCCAAAACAGGGATAACTGAAGCTTTCTTT.

V is TRBV2 and J is TRBJ2-7; 9 positions match TRBD1. The germline gives CDR1 SNHLY, CDR2 FYNNEI. Losses at the gene ends were 3 bases for V and 4 bases for J; bases not matched to a gene: 4. The CDR3 length is 14 residues. In DNA form, the CDR3 reads TGTGCCAGCAGTGATCGGACAGGGGCTTACGAGCAGTACTTC. Amino acid sequence: CASSDRTGAYEQYF.

The V gene is TRBV27, the J gene TRBJ2-3, with D possibly TRBD1 on 5 matching bases. Trimming pared 0 bases from V and 0 bases from J, leaving 19 bases between. The CDR3 covers 19 residues. CDR1 is MNHEY and CDR2 is SMNVEV in the germline V gene (reference sequence). This CDR3 is CASSLSPPLGQGSTDTQYF. CDR3 DNA sequence: TGTGCCAGCAGTTTATCTCCCCCCCTGGGGCAGGGAAGCACAGATACGCAGTATTTT.

This clone was recorded once. The V call is TRBV6-2 or TRBV6-3, the J call TRBJ2-5; 10 bases fit TRBD2. This CDR3 has 19 amino acids. CDR1 MNHEY and CDR2 SVGEGT come from the germline V gene. The V segment lost 2 bases and the J segment 1 base; nucleotides outside the gene matches: 13. This CDR3 is CASSYETSGQKGFQETQYF. DNA for the CDR3: TGTGCCAGCAGTTACGAGACTAGCGGGCAGAAGGGGTTCCAAGAGACCCAGTACTTC.

The V gene is TRBV30, the J gene TRBJ1-2, with 9 bases matching TRBD1. In germline, CDR1 is GTSNPN, CDR2 SVGIG (reference sequence). The CDR3 is made up of 14 amino acids. The V segment lost 5 bases and the J segment 4 bases; nucleotides outside the gene matches: 8. The CDR3 DNA reads TGTGCCTGGGACCGGAAGGGACAGGGCTATGGCTACACCTTC. Its protein is CAWDRKGQGYGYTF.

The chain couples TRBV4-2 to TRBJ2-1, with unresolved D. This CDR3 is built from 19 residues. Germline V lookup: CDR1 LGHNA, CDR2 YNFKEQ. V was trimmed by 0 bases and J by 9 bases, leaving 27 bases between them. In nucleotides, the CDR3 is TGTGCCAGCAGCCAAGACCAGCAAGCGAACTACGGTTCGAGTGCTGAGCAGTTCTTC. It specifies CASSQDQQANYGSSAEQFF.

The chain is built from TRBV5-1 and TRBJ1-6; 11 bases match TRBD1. The CDR3 loop spans 18 amino acids. The junction had 14 bases not matched to a gene; V was cut back by 4 bases and J by 8 bases. Germline V gene data show CDR1 as SGHRS and CDR2 as YFSETQ. The CDR3 DNA follows: TGCGCCAGCAGCCTCCGGGACAGGGGGTATATGATGGATTCACCCCTCCACTTT. Protein product: CASSLRDRGYMMDSPLHF.

This rearrangement joins TRBV2 to TRBJ2-6, with D maybe TRBD1 (5 bases). Germline V gene lookup returns CDR1 SNHLY and CDR2 FYNNEI. The CDR3 sequence is 14 residues long. The V gene lost 8 bases and the J gene lost 2 bases, with 10 bases spanning the gap. CDR3 DNA: TGTGCCAGCTCCGGCAGGGCTGGGGCCAACGTCCTGACTTTC. Residues: CASSGRAGANVLTF.

This chain joins TRBV11-3 and TRBJ2-1; 7 bases agree with TRBD2. Germline-derived CDR1 and CDR2 are SGHNT and YENEEA. V dropped 4 bases and J dropped 10; count of bases not matched to a gene: 13. The CDR3 spans 15 residues. In DNA form, the CDR3 reads TGTGCCAGCAGCTATCTAGCGGTGGGACCTAAAGAGCAGTTCTTC. As protein: CASSYLAVGPKEQFF.

Comment on this clone: A read error may produce the germline difference seen at one junction end. The chain links TRBV7-7 to TRBJ1-3, with 9 bases aligning to TRBD1. The CDR3 extends over 15 amino acids. Germline values: CDR1 SSHAT, CDR2 FNYEAQ (reference sequence). The CDR3 here is CASSPGTGSGNTIYF. CDR3 sequence (DNA): TGTGCTAGCAGCCCCGGGACAGGGTCTGGAAACACCATATATTTT.

The chain uses TRBV28 and TRBJ1-6, with TRBD1 matching over 11 bases. The CDR3 sequence is 14 residues long. Germline V lookup: CDR1 MDHEN, CDR2 SYDVKM. The V gene end was trimmed by 10 bases and the J gene end by 9 bases; junction bases not matched to a gene: 8. Here the CDR3 DNA reads TGTGCCACCAGGACAGGGGGCGAGTTTTCACCCCTCCACTTT. As protein: CATRTGGEFSPLHF.

The chain joins TRBV5-1 to TRBJ2-2; possible D gene TRBD2, 5 bases. Germline V gives CDR1 SGHRS, CDR2 YFSETQ. V lost 4 bases and J lost 0, with 10 bases in between. The CDR3 is 15 residues long. The CDR3 DNA reads as TGCGCCAGCAGCCGGGAAGGAGCGAACACCGGGGAGCTGTTTTTT. Translated, it gives CASSREGANTGELFF. Together with reference TRBV5-1 and TRBJ2-2, the CDR3 gives the full variable domain: KAGVTQTPRYLIKTRGQQVTLSCSPISGHRSVSWYQQTPGQGLQFLFEYFSETQRNKGNFPGRFSGRQFSNSRSEMNVSTLELGDSALYLCASSREGANTGELFFGEGSRLTVL.

The V call is TRBV28, the J call TRBJ1-5; 7 nucleotides match TRBD1. This CDR3 has 15 residues. Germline CDR1 MDHEN, CDR2 SYDVKM. V shed 7 bases, J shed 5 bases, and the junction held 11 bases outside the gene matches. CDR3 region: CASITSGTDYQPQHF. The CDR3 region has the DNA TGTGCCAGCATAACCTCTGGGACAGACTATCAGCCCCAGCATTTT. The complete variable domain, with remaining parts taken from reference TRBV28 and TRBJ1-5, reads DVKVTQSSRYLVKRTGEKVFLECVQDMDHENMFWYRQDPGLGLRLIYFSYDVKMKEKGDIPEGYSVSREKKERFSLILESASTNQTSMYLCASITSGTDYQPQHFGDGTRLSIL.

J is TRBJ1-5 and V is TRBV15; D is unclear. Trimming stripped 4 bases from V and 5 bases from J, with 9 bases between. Germline loops: CDR1 LNHNV, CDR2 YYDKDF (reference sequence). The CDR3 sequence is 13 residues long. CDR3 region: CATSTGMDQPQHF. CDR3 nucleotide sequence: TGTGCCACCAGCACGGGAATGGATCAGCCCCAGCATTTT.

The chain couples TRBV19 to TRBJ2-1, with 11 bases matching TRBD2. The CDR3 totals 14 residues. Germline loops: CDR1 LNHDA, CDR2 SQIVND (reference sequence). Losses at the gene ends were 7 bases for V and 4 bases for J; bases not matched to a gene: 3. CDR3 bases: TGTGCCAGTACCGCTAGCGGGGGGTACAATGAGCAGTTCTTC. It encodes CASTASGGYNEQFF.

V usage is TRBV10-3 and J usage is TRBJ2-3; 10 bases match TRBD2. CDR3 length: 15 amino acids. J gave up 5 bases and V 3 bases, and 5 bases lay outside the gene matches. Germline CDR1 ENHRY, CDR2 SYGVKD. The CDR3: CAISDLAGVKDTQYF. The CDR3 DNA reads TGTGCCATCAGTGACCTAGCGGGAGTGAAAGATACGCAGTATTTT.

The chain carries TRBV24-1 and TRBJ1-1, with D possibly TRBD1 on 6 matching bases. With 2 bases removed from V and 1 base from J, the gap between germline ends came to 13 bases. The CDR3 length is 16 residues. Germline CDR1 KGHDR, CDR2 SFDVKD. The CDR3 is CATSDSRGGPNTEAFF. In nucleotides, the CDR3 is TGTGCCACCAGTGATTCTAGGGGGGGGCCGAACACTGAAGCTTTCTTT.

The genes are TRBV6-5 and TRBJ1-5; perhaps TRBD1 as D (5 bases). CDR3 length: 12 residues. Per the germline V gene, CDR1 is MNHEY and CDR2 is SVGAGI. V was pared by 4 bases and J by 11 bases, with 12 bases between. The DNA for the CDR3 is TGTGCCAGCAGTTCGGTGGGGGGGGCCCAGCATTTT. Residues: CASSSVGGAQHF.

The V call is TRBV7-9, the J call TRBJ2-3; D remains ambiguous. The CDR3 has 15 residues. CDR1 is SEHNR, CDR2 FQNEAQ, per germline (reference sequence). Trimming shortened V by 5 bases and J by 1 base, and 13 bases separated the two germline ends. The CDR3 protein is CASSPDRVRTDTQYF. The CDR3 DNA follows: TGTGCCAGCAGCCCGGATCGGGTGCGCACAGATACGCAGTATTTT.

The V gene is TRBV7-9, the J gene TRBJ1-6; TRBD1 aligns across 7 bases. V was clipped by 7 bases and J by 5 bases; unmatched bases: 2. Per germline, CDR1 SEHNR and CDR2 FQNEAQ (reference sequence). The CDR3 is made up of 13 amino acids. CDR3 in DNA: TGTGCCAGCACAGGGGGAGATAATTCACCCCTCCACTTT. Amino acid sequence: CASTGGDNSPLHF.

The rearrangement joins TRBV6-2 or TRBV6-3 to TRBJ1-6; D is undetermined. V dropped 6 bases and J dropped 6 bases, with 6 bases sitting between them. Germline assignment: CDR1 MNHEY and CDR2 SVGEGT. The CDR3 has 12 residues. The CDR3 DNA reads TGTGCCAGCAGCCCTCGTAATTCACCCCTCCACTTT. Its translation: CASSPRNSPLHF.

The chain links TRBV5-4 to TRBJ2-3; D call uncertain. The CDR3 length is 15 residues. Trimming removed 0 bases from V and 10 bases from J, with 18 bases in between. Germline V gene lookup returns CDR1 SGHNT and CDR2 YYREEE (reference sequence). The chain's CDR3 is CASSLGEARITAQYF. In DNA form, the CDR3 reads TGTGCCAGCAGCTTGGGTGAAGCTAGGATCACGGCGCAGTATTTT.

The chain uses TRBV6-2 or TRBV6-3 and TRBJ2-7; 7 bases align to TRBD1. The J segment lost 1 base and the V segment lost 2 bases, leaving 5 bases of the junction unmatched. The CDR3 length is 15 residues. From germline, CDR1 is MNHEY and CDR2 SVGEGT. The CDR3 DNA reads TGTGCCAGCAGTTACGACAGGGTTAGTTCCTACGAGCAGTACTTC. Translating gives CASSYDRVSSYEQYF.

V gene TRBV7-8 combines with J gene TRBJ1-5; TRBD1 is a possible D gene (5 bases). CDR3 length equals 16 residues. Germline lookup yields CDR1 SGHVS and CDR2 FQNEAQ. With 7 bases removed from V and 2 bases from J, the gap between germline ends came to 18 bases. The CDR3 loop reads CASTQGNNWGNQPQHF. Here the CDR3 DNA reads TGTGCCAGCACCCAGGGTAACAATTGGGGCAATCAGCCCCAGCATTTT. Supplemented by reference TRBV7-8 and TRBJ1-5, the full variable domain reads GAGVSQSPRYKVAKRGQDVALRCDPISGHVSLFWYQQALGQGPEFLTYFQNEAQLDKSGLPSDRFFAERPEGSVSTLKIQRTQQEDSAVYLCASTQGNNWGNQPQHFGDGTRLSIL.

V usage is TRBV6-2 or TRBV6-3 and J usage is TRBJ2-7, with 7 bases that match TRBD2. The CDR3 covers 14 residues. The V gene end was trimmed by 2 bases and the J gene end by 7 bases; junction bases not matched to a gene: 8. CDR1 and CDR2 (germline): MNHEY, SVGEGT. The CDR3 is CASSYPTSGGEQYF. The CDR3 DNA reads TGTGCCAGCAGTTACCCTACCTCCGGGGGGGAGCAGTACTTC.